Shown below are 8 T cell receptor beta chains from a single sample sequenced in a study of molecular identifiers for immune sequencing clone quantification. Each CDR3 protein gets one entry after TCRdb re-called the PCR reads with MiXCR. The sample lists about 40,000 distinct CDR3 sequences; approximately 24% were seen once. The sequencing sample was made of naive CD8+ T cells from blood, with Jurkat cell RNA spiked in. The subset is: FACS-sorted CD8+CD4-CCR7+CD45RA+ naive T cells. The receptors stem from a human donor in good health. Some libraries in this study had Jurkat cell RNA spiked in.

This clonotype occurred many times. Written as DNA, the CDR3 is TGTGCCAGCAGCTCCACAGGGGTAGAGCAGTACTTC. It is translated as CASSSTGVEQYF. The V gene is TRBV12-3 or TRBV12-4, the J gene TRBJ2-7; 7 bases are a match to TRBD1. The CDR3 contains 12 residues. The V and J ends lost 6 bases and 7 bases, in that order; junction bases with no gene match: 6.

Comments on this clonotype: The junction differs from germline at one of its ends, possibly a read error. The CDR3 nucleotides are TGTGACAGTAGCCCCTGGGCAGGAAGCTCCTACGAGCAGTACTTC. This translates into CDSSPWAGSSYEQYF. The rearrangement links TRBV19 to TRBJ2-7, with D uncertain. This CDR3 has 15 amino acids. The germline V gene has CDR1 LNHDA and CDR2 SQIVND (reference sequence).

This clonotype has ten or more counts. The gene calls are TRBV6-1 and TRBJ1-2; weak D call: TRBD1 (6 bases). Germline CDR1 is MNHNS and CDR2 is SASEGT. Trimming took off 4 bases at V and 4 bases at J, with 16 bases between the two ends. The CDR3 is 15 residues long. The DNA of the CDR3 is TGTGCCAGCAGTGGTCTAGACAGGAGAGTCTATGGCTACACCTTC. This encodes CASSGLDRRVYGYTF.

This clonotype was seen ten or more times. The chain carries TRBV4-3 and TRBJ2-7; TRBD2 agrees at 9 bases. The CDR3 length is 15 residues. The ends lost 1 base at V and 4 bases at J; junction bases unmatched: 5. The germline gives CDR1 LGHNA, CDR2 YSLEER. The CDR3 sequence is CASSQGFSGSYEQYF. The CDR3 DNA is TGCGCCAGCAGCCAAGGGTTTAGCGGGAGTTACGAGCAGTACTTC.

The CDR3 DNA is TGTGCCAGTAGCGGGATTGCGCCGGCGGATTTTACCGCGCCCCAGTACTTC. This translates into CASSGIAPADFTAPQYF. The chain has TRBV19 and TRBJ2-5; maybe TRBD2 (5 bases). The CDR3 is 17 amino acids. The germline V and J ends were trimmed by 6 bases and 9 bases, with 29 bases remaining between them. Germline V gives CDR1 LNHDA, CDR2 SQIVND (reference sequence).

This clonotype was seen at least ten times. The V call is TRBV11-2, the J call TRBJ2-1, with D uncertain. CDR3 size: 13 residues. CDR1 is SGHAT and CDR2 is FQNNGV in the germline V gene. Between the trimmed V and J ends, which lost 1 base and 8 bases, there was a span of 9 bases. This CDR3 reads CASSLVQWDEQFF. In DNA form, the CDR3 reads TGTGCCAGCAGCTTAGTTCAGTGGGATGAGCAGTTCTTC.

This clonotype occurred a few times. Without the conserved terminal phenylalanine or tryptophan, this CDR3 likely stems from a read error. The V and J genes are TRBV7-9 and TRBJ2-7; 10 bases map to TRBD2. Germline CDR1 reads SEHNR; CDR2 reads FQNEAQ (reference sequence). The V gene end was trimmed by 0 bases and the J gene end by 4 bases; junction bases not matched to a gene: 3. This CDR3 comprises 15 residues. The CDR3 loop reads CASSLAGTSDYEQYL. The CDR3 nucleotides read TGTGCCAGCAGCTTAGCCGGGACTAGCGATTACGAGCAGTACCTC.

In its sample, this clonotype was seen once. This sequence joins TRBV28 and TRBJ2-7; no reliable D call. Trimming removed 5 bases at V and 3 bases at J, with 5 bases between. Germline CDR1 MDHEN, CDR2 SYDVKM. CDR3 length: 11 residues. The CDR3 loop reads CASSPHYEQYF. CDR3 DNA sequence: TGTGCCAGCAGTCCGCACTACGAGCAGTACTTC. The whole variable domain, remainder taken from reference TRBV28 and TRBJ2-7, is DVKVTQSSRYLVKRTGEKVFLECVQDMDHENMFWYRQDPGLGLRLIYFSYDVKMKEKGDIPEGYSVSREKKERFSLILESASTNQTSMYLCASSPHYEQYFGPGTRLTVT.